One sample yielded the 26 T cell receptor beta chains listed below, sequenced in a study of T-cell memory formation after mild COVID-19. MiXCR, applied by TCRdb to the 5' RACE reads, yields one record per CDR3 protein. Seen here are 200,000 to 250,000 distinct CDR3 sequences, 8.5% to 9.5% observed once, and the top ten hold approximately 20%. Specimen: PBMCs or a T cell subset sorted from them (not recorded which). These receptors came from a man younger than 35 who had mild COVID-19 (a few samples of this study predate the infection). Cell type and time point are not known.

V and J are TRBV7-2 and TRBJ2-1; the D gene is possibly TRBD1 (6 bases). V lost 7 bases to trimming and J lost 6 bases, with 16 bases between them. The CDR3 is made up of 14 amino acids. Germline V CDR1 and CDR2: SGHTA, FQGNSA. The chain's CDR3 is CASTSAVGGNEQFF. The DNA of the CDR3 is TGTGCCAGCACCTCAGCGGTAGGGGGCAATGAGCAGTTCTTC.

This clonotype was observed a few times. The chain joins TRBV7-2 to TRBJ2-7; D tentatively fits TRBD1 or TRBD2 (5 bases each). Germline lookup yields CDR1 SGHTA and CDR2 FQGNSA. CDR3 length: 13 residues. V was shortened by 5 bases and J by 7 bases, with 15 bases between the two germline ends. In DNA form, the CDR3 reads TGTGCCAGCAGCCCAACGGGGCTTAGAGAGCAGTACTTC. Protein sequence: CASSPTGLREQYF.

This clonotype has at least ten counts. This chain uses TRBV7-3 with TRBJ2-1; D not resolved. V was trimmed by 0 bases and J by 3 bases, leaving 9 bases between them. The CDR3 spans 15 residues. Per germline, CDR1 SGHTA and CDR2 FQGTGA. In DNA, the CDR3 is TGTGCCAGCAGCTTAACACGGGTTAGCTACAATGAGCAGTTCTTC. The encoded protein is CASSLTRVSYNEQFF.

The CDR3 reads CASSLKAFYGYTF. In DNA form, the CDR3 reads TGTGCCAGCAGCTTAAAGGCCTTCTATGGCTACACCTTC. The J gene is TRBJ1-2, the V gene TRBV7-3, with unresolved D. The V gene lost 1 base and the J gene lost 4 bases, with 7 bases spanning the gap. Looked up from germline, CDR1 is SGHTA and CDR2 is FQGTGA. The CDR3 extends over 13 amino acids. Looking up the rest from reference TRBV7-3 and TRBJ1-2 gives the full variable domain: GAGVSQTPSNKVTEKGKYVELRCDPISGHTALYWYRQSLGQGPEFLIYFQGTGAADDSGLPNDRFFAVRPEGSVSTLKIQRTERGDSAVYLCASSLKAFYGYTFGSGTRLTVV.

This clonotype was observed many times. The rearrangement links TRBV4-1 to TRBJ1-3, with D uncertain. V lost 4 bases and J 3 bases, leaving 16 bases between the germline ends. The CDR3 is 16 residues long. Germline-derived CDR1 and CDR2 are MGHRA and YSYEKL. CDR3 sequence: CASSLEGGSVGNTIYF. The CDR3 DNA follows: TGCGCCAGCAGCCTTGAGGGAGGTAGTGTTGGAAACACCATATATTTT.

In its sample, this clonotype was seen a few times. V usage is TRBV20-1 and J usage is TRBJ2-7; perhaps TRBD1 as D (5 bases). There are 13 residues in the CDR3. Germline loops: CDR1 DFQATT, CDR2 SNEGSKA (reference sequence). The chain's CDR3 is CSARGGAPYAQYV. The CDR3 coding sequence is TGCAGTGCTAGAGGTGGGGCACCTTACGCGCAGTACGTC.

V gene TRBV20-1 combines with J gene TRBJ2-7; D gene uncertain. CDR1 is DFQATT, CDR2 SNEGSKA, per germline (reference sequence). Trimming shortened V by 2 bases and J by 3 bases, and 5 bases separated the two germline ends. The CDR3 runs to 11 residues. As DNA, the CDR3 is TGCAGTGCTAGATTGAACTACGAGCAGTACTTC. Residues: CSARLNYEQYF.

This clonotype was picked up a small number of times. CDR3 DNA sequence: TGCAGTGCCGACCCCCTAGCGTCCGGCACAGATACGCAGTATTTT. Translation gives CSADPLASGTDTQYF. The V call is TRBV20-1, the J call TRBJ2-3; tentative D call: TRBD2 (6 bases). With 6 bases removed from V and 1 base from J, the gap between germline ends came to 17 bases. Germline V gives CDR1 DFQATT, CDR2 SNEGSKA (reference sequence). The CDR3 sequence is 15 residues long.

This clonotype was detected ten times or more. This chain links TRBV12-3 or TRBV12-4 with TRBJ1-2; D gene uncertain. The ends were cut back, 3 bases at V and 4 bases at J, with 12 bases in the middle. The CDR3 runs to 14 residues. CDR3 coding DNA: TGTGCCAGCAGTTTGCTCCGCAGCTCCTATGGCTACACCTTC. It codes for CASSLLRSSYGYTF.

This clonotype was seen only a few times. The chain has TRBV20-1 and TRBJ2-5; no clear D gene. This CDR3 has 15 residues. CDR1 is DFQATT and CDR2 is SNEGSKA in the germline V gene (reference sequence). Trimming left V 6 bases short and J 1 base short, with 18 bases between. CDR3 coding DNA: TGCAGTGCCCAGCCCCCCCGCGGATCCCAAGAGACCCAGTACTTC. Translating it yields CSAQPPRGSQETQYF.

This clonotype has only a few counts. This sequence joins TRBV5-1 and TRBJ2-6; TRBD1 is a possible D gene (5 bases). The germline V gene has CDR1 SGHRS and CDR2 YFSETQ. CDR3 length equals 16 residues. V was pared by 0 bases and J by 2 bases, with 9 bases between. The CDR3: CASSLVRDAGANVLTF. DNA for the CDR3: TGCGCCAGCAGCTTGGTCAGGGATGCTGGGGCCAACGTCCTGACTTTC. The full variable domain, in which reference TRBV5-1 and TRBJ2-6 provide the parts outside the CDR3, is KAGVTQTPRYLIKTRGQQVTLSCSPISGHRSVSWYQQTPGQGLQFLFEYFSETQRNKGNFPGRFSGRQFSNSRSEMNVSTLELGDSALYLCASSLVRDAGANVLTFGAGSRLTVL.

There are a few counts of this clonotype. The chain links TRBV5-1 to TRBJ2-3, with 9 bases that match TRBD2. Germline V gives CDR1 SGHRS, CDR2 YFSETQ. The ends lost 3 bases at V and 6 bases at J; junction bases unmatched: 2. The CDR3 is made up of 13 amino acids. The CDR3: CASSSSGVDTQYF. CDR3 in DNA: TGCGCCAGCAGCTCTAGCGGGGTGGATACGCAGTATTTT.

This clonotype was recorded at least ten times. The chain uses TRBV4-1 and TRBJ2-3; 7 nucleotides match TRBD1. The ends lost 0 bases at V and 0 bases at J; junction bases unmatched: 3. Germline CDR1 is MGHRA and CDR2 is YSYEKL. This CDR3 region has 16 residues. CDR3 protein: CASSQEGQPSTDTQYF. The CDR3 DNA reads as TGCGCCAGCAGCCAAGAGGGACAGCCTAGCACAGATACGCAGTATTTT.

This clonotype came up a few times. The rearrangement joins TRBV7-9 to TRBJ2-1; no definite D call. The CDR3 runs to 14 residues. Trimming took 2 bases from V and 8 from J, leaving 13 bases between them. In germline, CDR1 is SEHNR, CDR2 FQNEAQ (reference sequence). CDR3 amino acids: CASSLFNPADEQFF. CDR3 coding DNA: TGTGCCAGCAGCTTATTTAACCCAGCCGATGAGCAGTTCTTC.

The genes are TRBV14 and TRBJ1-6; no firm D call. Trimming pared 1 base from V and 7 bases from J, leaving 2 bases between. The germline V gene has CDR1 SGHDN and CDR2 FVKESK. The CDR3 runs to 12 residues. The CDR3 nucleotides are TGTGCCAGCAGCCAAGTAAATTCACCCCTCCACTTT. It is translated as CASSQVNSPLHF.

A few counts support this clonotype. The CDR3: CASSVTGAGSPLHF. For the CDR3, the DNA is TGCGCCAGCAGCGTGACAGGGGCCGGTTCACCCCTCCACTTT. The chain recombines TRBV5-1 with TRBJ1-6; 8 bases are shared with TRBD1. With 4 bases clipped from V and 9 bases from J, the junction kept 6 bases outside the gene matches. CDR3 length equals 14 residues. Looked up from germline, CDR1 is SGHRS and CDR2 is YFSETQ.

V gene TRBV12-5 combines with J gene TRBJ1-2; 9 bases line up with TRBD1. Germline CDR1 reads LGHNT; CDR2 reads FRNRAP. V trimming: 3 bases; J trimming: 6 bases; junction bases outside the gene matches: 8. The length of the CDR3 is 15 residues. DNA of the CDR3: TGTGCTAGTGGTTTCCGAATACAGGGGGCCGATGGCTACACCTTC. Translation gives CASGFRIQGADGYTF. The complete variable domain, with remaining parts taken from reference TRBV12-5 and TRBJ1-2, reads DARVTQTPRHKVTEMGQEVTMRCQPILGHNTVFWYRQTMMQGLELLAYFRNRAPLDDSGMPKDRFSAEMPDATLATLKIQPSEPRDSAVYFCASGFRIQGADGYTFGSGTRLTVV.

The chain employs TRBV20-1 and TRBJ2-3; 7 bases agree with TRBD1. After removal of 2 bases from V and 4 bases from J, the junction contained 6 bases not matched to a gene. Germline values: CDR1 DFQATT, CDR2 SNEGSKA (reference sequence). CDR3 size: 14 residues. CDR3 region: CSARTKTGPDTQYF. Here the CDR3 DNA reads TGCAGTGCTAGAACGAAGACAGGGCCAGATACGCAGTATTTT.

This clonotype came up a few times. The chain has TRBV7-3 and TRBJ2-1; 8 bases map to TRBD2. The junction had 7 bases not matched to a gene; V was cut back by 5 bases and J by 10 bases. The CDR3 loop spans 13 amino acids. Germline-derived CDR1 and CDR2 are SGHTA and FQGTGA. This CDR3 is CASSRGLVGEQFF. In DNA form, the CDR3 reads TGTGCCAGCAGCCGGGGACTAGTAGGCGAGCAGTTCTTC.

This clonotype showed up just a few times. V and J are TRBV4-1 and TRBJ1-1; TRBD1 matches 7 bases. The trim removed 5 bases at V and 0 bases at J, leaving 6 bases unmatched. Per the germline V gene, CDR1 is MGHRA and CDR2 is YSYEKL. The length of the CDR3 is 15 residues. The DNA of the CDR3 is TGCGCCAGCAGCTCTAACAGGGGCATGAACACTGAAGCTTTCTTT. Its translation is CASSSNRGMNTEAFF.

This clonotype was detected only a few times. The CDR3 reads CASRRQLNTEAFF. The CDR3, as DNA: TGTGCCAGCAGACGACAGCTGAACACTGAAGCTTTCTTT. J is TRBJ1-1 and V is TRBV27; D might be TRBD1 (5 bases). V shed 6 bases and J shed 0 bases, with 8 bases lying between them. Germline CDR1 is MNHEY and CDR2 is SMNVEV (reference sequence). CDR3 size: 13 residues.

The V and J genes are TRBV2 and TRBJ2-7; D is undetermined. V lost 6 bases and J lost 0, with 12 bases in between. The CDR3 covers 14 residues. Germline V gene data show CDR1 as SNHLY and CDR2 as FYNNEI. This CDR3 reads CASRSGPSSYEQYF. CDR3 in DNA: TGTGCCAGCAGGTCCGGACCGAGCTCCTACGAGCAGTACTTC. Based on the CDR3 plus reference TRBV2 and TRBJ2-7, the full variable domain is EPEVTQTPSHQVTQMGQEVILRCVPISNHLYFYWYRQILGQKVEFLVSFYNNEISEKSEIFDDQFSVERPDGSNFTLKIRSTKLEDSAMYFCASRSGPSSYEQYFGPGTRLTVT.

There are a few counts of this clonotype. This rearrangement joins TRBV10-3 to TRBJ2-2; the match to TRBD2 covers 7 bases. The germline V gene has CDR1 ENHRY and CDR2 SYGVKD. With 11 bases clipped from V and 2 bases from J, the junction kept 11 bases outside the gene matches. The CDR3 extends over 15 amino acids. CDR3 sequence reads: CAVLLSGANTGELFF. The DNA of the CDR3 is TGTGCCGTCCTCCTAAGCGGGGCTAACACCGGGGAGCTGTTTTTT.

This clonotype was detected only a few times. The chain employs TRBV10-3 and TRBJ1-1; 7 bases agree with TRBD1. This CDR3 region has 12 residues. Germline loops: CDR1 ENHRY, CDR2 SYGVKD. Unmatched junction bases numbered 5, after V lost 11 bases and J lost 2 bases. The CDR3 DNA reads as TGTGCCGCTCGGGACAGCAACACTGAAGCTTTCTTT. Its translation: CAARDSNTEAFF.

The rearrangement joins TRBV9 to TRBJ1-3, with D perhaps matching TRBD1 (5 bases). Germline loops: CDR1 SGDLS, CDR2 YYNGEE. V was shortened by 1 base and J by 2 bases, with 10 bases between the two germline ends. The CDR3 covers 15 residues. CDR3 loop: CASSVRGATGNTIYF. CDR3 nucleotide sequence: TGTGCCAGCAGCGTAAGAGGGGCGACTGGAAACACCATATATTTT. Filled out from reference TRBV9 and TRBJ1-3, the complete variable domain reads DSGVTQTPKHLITATGQRVTLRCSPRSGDLSVYWYQQSLDQGLQFLIQYYNGEERAKGNILERFSAQQFPDLHSELNLSSLELGDSALYFCASSVRGATGNTIYFGEGSWLTVV.

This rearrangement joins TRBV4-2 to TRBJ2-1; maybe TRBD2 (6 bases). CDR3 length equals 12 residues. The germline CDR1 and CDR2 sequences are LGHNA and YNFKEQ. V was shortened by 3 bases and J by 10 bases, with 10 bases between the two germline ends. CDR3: CASSQGGREQFF. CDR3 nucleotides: TGTGCCAGCAGCCAGGGGGGTCGGGAGCAGTTCTTC.